This TCR beta chain was recovered during a study of OX40 agonist ivuxolimab in advanced cancers. Concerning the study at large: Ivuxolimab was an agonistic, fully human IgG2 monoclonal antibody directed against OX40 (CD134), a costimulatory receptor. A male proportion of under 85% and a mean age of approximately 62 years, ranging from 23 to 79, were recorded for the dose-escalation cohort. The monotherapy dose-escalation portion (N ≈ 52 patients) of the phase I ivuxolimab trial is reported in the paper. Intravenous ivuxolimab was administered to patients every 2 weeks at six dose levels: 0.01, 0.1, 0.3, 1.5, 3 and 10 mg/kg. Prior anti-PD-1, anti-PD-L1 or anti-CTLA-4 therapy was permitted, and approximately 40% of dose-escalation patients had received checkpoint inhibitors. The point of sequencing TCRbeta in the periphery was to test whether ivuxolimab changed TCR sequence diversity and drove clonal T-cell expansion. Three dose-escalation patients achieved partial responses, one with hepatocellular carcinoma and two with cutaneous melanoma. Of the 52 patients in dose escalation, around 20 had hepatocellular carcinoma, about 15 had melanoma, 9 had renal cell carcinoma and 9 had head and neck cancer.

Results and caveats for the whole study, not just this receptor: Partial responders in the 0.1-3.0 mg/kg groups had among the lowest normalized peripheral clonal expansion, especially among CD8+ T cells. At doses from 0.1 to 3.0 mg/kg, clonal expansion was seen in both CD4+ and CD8+ blood T cells between baseline and week 6. Antigen specificity was not determined for the clonally expanded peripheral T cells. After ivuxolimab, more expanded clones were found on average in CD8+ T cells than in CD4+ T cells. Low levels of normalized T-cell clonal expansion were also shown by some nonresponding patients.

CDR1 and CDR2 (SQVTM, ANQGSEA) derive from the germline V gene. Reading from cysteine to phenylalanine, the CDR3 counts 13 amino acids. Left in the record is the CDR3 DNA by itself, 39 bases read in frame from the first base. V lost 5 bases and J lost 3 bases; the stretch between them is 11 bases long. Genomic DNA was extracted from sorted cells for sequencing of the TCRbeta CDR3 region. The immunoSEQ Assay was used to sequence the TCRbeta CDR3 regions. TCRdb mirrors the immuneACCESS table, restricted to in-frame sequences. Some clones are absent from its copies; in checked studies, under half trace to an unresolved V gene, and the reason for the others is unknown. This sample comprises fewer than 45,000 clones, 85% to 90% of them detected only once. 4.5% to 6% of the sample comes from the top ten. The trial excluded patients who had a history of autoimmune disease or were on systemic immunosuppression. Peripheral blood for TCR sequencing was collected from all dose cohorts at baseline, on cycle 4 day 1, and on cycle 7 day 1. Samples were obtained from an open-label, multicenter, first-in-human phase I dose-escalation trial of ivuxolimab. The trial enrolled adults with locally advanced or metastatic head and neck squamous cell, hepatocellular, melanoma or renal cell carcinoma. Before TCR sequencing, CD4+ T cells and CD8+ T cells from peripheral blood were sorted into separate populations.

As to this clone: Its antigen is currently not known. Base quality data are lacking; no much larger clone is found one base away.

The material sequenced was CD4+ or CD8+ T cells sorted from blood, taken in a trial of the OX40 agonist ivuxolimab. This clonotype was sampled from an adult with an advanced solid tumor such as melanoma, head and neck, liver or kidney cancer. Recombination connected TRBV29-1 to TRBJ1-5; the D gene is not confidently resolved. CDR3 reads: CSVSDGVNQPQHF. In nucleotide form, the sequence is TGCAGCGTTTCGGACGGGGTCAATCAGCCCCAGCATTTT.